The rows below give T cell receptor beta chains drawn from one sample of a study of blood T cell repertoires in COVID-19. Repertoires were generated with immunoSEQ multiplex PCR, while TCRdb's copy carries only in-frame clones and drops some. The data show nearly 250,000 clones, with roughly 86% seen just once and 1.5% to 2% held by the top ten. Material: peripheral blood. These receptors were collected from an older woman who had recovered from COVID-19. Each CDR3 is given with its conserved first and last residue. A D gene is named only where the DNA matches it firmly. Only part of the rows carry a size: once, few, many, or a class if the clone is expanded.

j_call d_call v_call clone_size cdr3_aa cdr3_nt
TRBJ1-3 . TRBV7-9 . CASSSTGSGNTIYF TGTGCCAGCAGCTCCACAGGGTCTGGAAACACCATATATTTT
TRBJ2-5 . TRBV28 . CASIDPRETQYF TGTGCCAGCATCGACCCCAGGGAGACCCAGTACTTC
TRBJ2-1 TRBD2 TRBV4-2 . CASSPLDRGGTDEQFF TGTGCCAGCAGCCCGCTGGACCGGGGGGGTACGGATGAGCAGTTCTTC
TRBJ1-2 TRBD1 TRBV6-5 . CASRQGIGYGYTF TGTGCCAGTAGACAGGGGATAGGGTATGGCTACACCTTC
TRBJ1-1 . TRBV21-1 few CASSSRDERRVAFF TGTGCCAGCAGCAGCCGAGATGAGCGGCGGGTAGCTTTCTTT
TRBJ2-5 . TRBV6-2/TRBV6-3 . CASSPGGETQYF TGTGCCAGCAGCCCCGGGGGAGAGACCCAGTACTTC
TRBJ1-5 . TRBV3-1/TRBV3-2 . CASSQGWQGGQPQHF TGTGCCAGCAGCCAAGGGTGGCAGGGTGGACAGCCCCAGCATTTT
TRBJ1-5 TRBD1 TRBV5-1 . CASSPFTGGKQPQHF TGCGCCAGCAGCCCATTCACAGGGGGCAAGCAGCCCCAGCATTTT
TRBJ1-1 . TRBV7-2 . CASSFGRPPKAFF TGTGCCAGCAGCTTCGGTCGCCCGCCGAAAGCTTTCTTT
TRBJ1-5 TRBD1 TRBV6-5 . CASSRDRGNQPQHF TGTGCCAGCAGCAGAGACAGGGGGAATCAGCCCCAGCATTTT
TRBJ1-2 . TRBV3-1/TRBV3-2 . CASSPMAPLRSGYTF TGTGCCAGCAGCCCCATGGCGCCCCTCCGGAGTGGCTACACCTTC
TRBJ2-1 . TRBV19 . CASSTRDTRNEQFF TGTGCCAGTAGTACCCGGGACACGAGGAATGAGCAGTTCTTC
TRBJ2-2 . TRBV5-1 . CASSLLGPGELFF TGCGCCAGCAGCTTGCTGGGCCCCGGGGAGCTGTTTTTT
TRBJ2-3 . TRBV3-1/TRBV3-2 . CASTLALAADTQYF TGTGCCAGCACCCTAGCGTTAGCCGCAGATACGCAGTATTTT
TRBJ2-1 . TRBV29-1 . CSVDFANWFSNEQFF TGCAGCGTTGATTTCGCGAACTGGTTTTCGAATGAGCAGTTCTTC
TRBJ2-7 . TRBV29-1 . CSVEDAGNEQYF TGCAGCGTTGAAGATGCAGGGAACGAGCAGTACTTC
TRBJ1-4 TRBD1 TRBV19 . CATVGQENEKLFF TGTGCCACCGTGGGACAGGAGAATGAAAAACTGTTTTTT
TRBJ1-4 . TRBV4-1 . CASSHPRTNEKLFF TGCGCCAGCAGCCACCCCAGAACTAATGAAAAACTGTTTTTT
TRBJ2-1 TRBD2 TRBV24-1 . CATSVGLAGVDEQFF TGTGCCACCAGTGTGGGACTAGCGGGGGTCGATGAGCAGTTCTTC
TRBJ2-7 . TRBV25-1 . CASMVIWGEEQYF TGTGCCAGCATGGTCATTTGGGGCGAGGAGCAGTACTTC
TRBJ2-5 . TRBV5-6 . CASSSWSLQETQYF TGTGCCAGCAGCTCTTGGAGCCTCCAAGAGACCCAGTACTTC
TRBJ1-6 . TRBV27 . CASSIGSSPLHF TGTGCCAGCAGCATCGGGTCTTCACCCCTCCACTTT
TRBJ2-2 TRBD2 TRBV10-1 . CASIPPRRLAGGLVTGELFF TGCGCCAGCATTCCCCCTAGGAGACTAGCGGGGGGTTTGGTCACCGGGGAGCTGTTTTTT
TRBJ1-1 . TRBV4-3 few CASSQNSVEAFF TGCGCCAGCAGCCAAAACTCCGTTGAAGCTTTCTTT
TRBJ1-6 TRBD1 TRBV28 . CASSLGTGFNSPLHF TGTGCCAGCAGTTTAGGGACAGGGTTCAATTCACCCCTCCACTTT
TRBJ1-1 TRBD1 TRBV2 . CASNNGRDSTEAFF TGTGCCAGCAATAATGGCAGGGACAGTACTGAAGCTTTCTTT
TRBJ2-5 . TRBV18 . CASSPPEERETQYF TGTGCCAGCTCACCCCCGGAGGAGAGGGAGACCCAGTACTTC
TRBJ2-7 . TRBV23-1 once CASRVGQGTHSSYEQYF TGCGCCAGCAGAGTAGGGCAGGGGACACATAGCTCCTACGAGCAGTACTTC
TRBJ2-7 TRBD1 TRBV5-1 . CASSFRDSYEQYF TGCGCCAGCAGCTTCCGGGACAGCTACGAGCAGTACTTC
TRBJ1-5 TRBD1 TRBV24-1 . CATSDLADRGRFCNQPQHF TGTGCCACCAGTGATTTGGCGGACAGGGGGCGGTTTTGCAATCAGCCCCAGCATTTT
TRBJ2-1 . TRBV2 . CARAGLGNNEQFF TGTGCCAGGGCGGGCCTGGGAAACAATGAGCAGTTCTTC
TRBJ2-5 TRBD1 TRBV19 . CASSSGQGHQETQYF TGTGCCAGTAGTTCCGGACAGGGCCACCAAGAGACCCAGTACTTC
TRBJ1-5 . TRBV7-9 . CASSLSARSNQPQHF TGTGCCAGCAGCTTATCGGCCAGGAGCAATCAGCCCCAGCATTTT
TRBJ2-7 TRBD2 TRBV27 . CASSRFPGLAGGSYEQYF TGTGCCAGCAGCCGCTTCCCGGGACTAGCGGGGGGGTCCTACGAGCAGTACTTC
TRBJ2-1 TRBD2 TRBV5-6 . CASSLPSGGAVHNEQFF TGTGCCAGCAGCCTCCCTAGCGGGGGGGCGGTCCACAATGAGCAGTTCTTC
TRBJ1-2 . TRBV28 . CASSFLGQFSDGYTF TGTGCCAGCAGTTTTCTCGGACAGTTTTCCGATGGCTACACCTTC
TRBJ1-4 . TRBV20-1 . CSPGVREKLFF TGCAGTCCAGGGGTGCGTGAAAAACTGTTTTTT
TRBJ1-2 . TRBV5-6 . CASSALYGGYTF TGTGCCAGCAGCGCTTTGTACGGGGGCTACACCTTC
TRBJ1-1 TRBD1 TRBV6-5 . CASSPGGRTEAFF TGTGCCAGCAGTCCAGGGGGGCGCACTGAAGCTTTCTTT
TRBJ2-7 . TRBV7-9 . CASSLGAPGGSSYEQYF TGTGCCAGCAGCTTAGGGGCCCCGGGCGGGTCGTCCTACGAGCAGTACTTC
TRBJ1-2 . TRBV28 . CASNQGFGGIDYGYTF TGTGCCAGCAATCAGGGTTTTGGCGGGATTGACTATGGCTACACCTTC
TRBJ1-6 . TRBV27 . CASRTPLQVPNSPLHF TGTGCCAGCAGAACACCCCTCCAGGTCCCTAATTCACCCCTCCACTTT
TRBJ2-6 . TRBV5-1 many CASSLSSGANVLTF TGCGCCAGCAGCCTATCCTCTGGGGCCAACGTCCTGACTTTC
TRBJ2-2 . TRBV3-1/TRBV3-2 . CASSQHTGFANTGELFF TGTGCCAGCAGCCAACACACAGGGTTCGCGAACACCGGGGAGCTGTTTTTT
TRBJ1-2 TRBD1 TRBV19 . CASSAPGQGAGGYTF TGTGCCAGTAGTGCACCGGGACAGGGGGCAGGTGGCTACACCTTC
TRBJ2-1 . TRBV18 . CASSPNRQSNEQFF TGTGCCAGCTCACCTAATAGACAGTCTAATGAGCAGTTCTTC
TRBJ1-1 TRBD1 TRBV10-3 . CAISPGQGFLGNTEAFF TGTGCCATCAGTCCGGGACAGGGTTTTCTTGGGAACACTGAAGCTTTCTTT
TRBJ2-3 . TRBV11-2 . CASSSPSTDTQYF TGTGCCAGCAGCTCCCCGTCCACAGATACGCAGTATTTT
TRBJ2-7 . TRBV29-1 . CSVVAGFPYYEQYF TGCAGCGTTGTTGCGGGCTTTCCATACTACGAGCAGTACTTC